This T cell receptor beta chain was identified in a study of tumor-infiltrating lymphocytes in primary liver carcinoma. Across the whole study: Patients comprised men and women whose ages fell between 30 and 69 years. Per sample, productive TCRbeta reads numbered roughly 3.65 to 8 million, similar across tissue types.

Germline DNA was also extracted, and blood RNA derived from unsorted whole blood. A constant-region primer served to make TCR beta cDNA from around 540 ng total RNA. A slightly modified ARM-PCR protocol with three nested multiplex PCR rounds produced these TCR beta libraries. TRBV1-TRBV30 forward and Cbeta reverse primers drove the first two approximately 11-cycle rounds. TCRdb re-derived calls from the multiplex PCR reads in MiXCR, one entry per CDR3 protein. The sample consists of approximately 310,000 distinct CDR3 sequences, less than 75% of them appearing once. Germline CDR1 reads MGHDK; CDR2 reads SYGVNS. V was cut by 3 bases and J by 8 bases, with 16 bases left in between. This CDR3 is built from 14 residues.

The specimen was peripheral blood. The receptor's source is a man aged 40-55 years with primary liver carcinoma and hepatitis B virus infection. J is TRBJ1-2 and V is TRBV25-1, with D perhaps matching TRBD1 (5 bases). CDR3 DNA: TGTGCCAGCAGTGATCACAGGTCCTCGGGGGGCTACACCTTC. Its protein is CASSDHRSSGGYTF.